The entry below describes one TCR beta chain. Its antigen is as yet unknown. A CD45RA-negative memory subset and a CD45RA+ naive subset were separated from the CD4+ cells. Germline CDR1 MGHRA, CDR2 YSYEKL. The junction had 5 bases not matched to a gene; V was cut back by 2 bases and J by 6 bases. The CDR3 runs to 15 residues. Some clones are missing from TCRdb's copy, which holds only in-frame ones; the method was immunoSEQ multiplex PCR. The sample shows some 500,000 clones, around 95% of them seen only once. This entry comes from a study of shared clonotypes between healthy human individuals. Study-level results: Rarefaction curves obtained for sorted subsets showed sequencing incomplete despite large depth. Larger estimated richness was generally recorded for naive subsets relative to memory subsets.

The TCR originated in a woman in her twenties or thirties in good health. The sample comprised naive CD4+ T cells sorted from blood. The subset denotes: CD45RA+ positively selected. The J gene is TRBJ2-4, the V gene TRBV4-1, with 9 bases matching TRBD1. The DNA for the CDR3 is TGCGCCAGCAGCCAACCGGGACAGGGACGAAACATTCAGTACTTC. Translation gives CASSQPGQGRNIQYF.